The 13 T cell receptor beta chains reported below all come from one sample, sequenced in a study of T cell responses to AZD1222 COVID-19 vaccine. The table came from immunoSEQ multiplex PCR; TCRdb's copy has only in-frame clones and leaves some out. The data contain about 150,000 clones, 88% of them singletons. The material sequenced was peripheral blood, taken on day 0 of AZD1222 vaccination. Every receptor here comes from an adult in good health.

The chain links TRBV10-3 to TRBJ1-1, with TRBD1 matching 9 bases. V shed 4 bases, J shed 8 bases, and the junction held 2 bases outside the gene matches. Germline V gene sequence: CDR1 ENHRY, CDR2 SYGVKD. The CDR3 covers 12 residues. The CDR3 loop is CAISGGTGEAFF. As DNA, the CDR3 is TGTGCCATCAGTGGCGGGACAGGGGAAGCTTTCTTT.

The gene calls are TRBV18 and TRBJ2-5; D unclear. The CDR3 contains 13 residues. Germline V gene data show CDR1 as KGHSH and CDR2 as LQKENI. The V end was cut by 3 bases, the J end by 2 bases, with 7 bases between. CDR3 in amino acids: CASSPYGQETQYF. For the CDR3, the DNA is TGTGCCAGCTCACCCTACGGTCAAGAGACCCAGTACTTC.

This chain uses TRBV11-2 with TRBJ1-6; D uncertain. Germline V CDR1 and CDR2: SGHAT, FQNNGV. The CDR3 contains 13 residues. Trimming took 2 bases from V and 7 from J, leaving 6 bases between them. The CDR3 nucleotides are TGTGCCAGCAGCTTAAAGGAGAATTCACCCCTCCACTTT. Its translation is CASSLKENSPLHF.

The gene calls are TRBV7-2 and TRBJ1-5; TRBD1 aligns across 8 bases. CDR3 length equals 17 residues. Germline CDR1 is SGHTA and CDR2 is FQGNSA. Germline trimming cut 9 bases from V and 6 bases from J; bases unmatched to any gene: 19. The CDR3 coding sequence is TGTGCCAGTCCCCACCGGGACAGGTTGTTGCCGTGTCAGCCCCAGCATTTT. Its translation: CASPHRDRLLPCQPQHF. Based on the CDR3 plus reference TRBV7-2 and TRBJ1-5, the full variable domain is GAGVSQSPSNKVTEKGKDVELRCDPISGHTALYWYRQSLGQGLEFLIYFQGNSAPDKSGLPSDRFSAERTGGSVSTLTIQRTQQEDSAVYLCASPHRDRLLPCQPQHFGDGTRLSIL.

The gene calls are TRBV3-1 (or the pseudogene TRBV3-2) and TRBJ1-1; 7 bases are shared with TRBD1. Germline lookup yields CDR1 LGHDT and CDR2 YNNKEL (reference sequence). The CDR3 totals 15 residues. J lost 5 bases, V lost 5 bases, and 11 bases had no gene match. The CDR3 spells CASSSGGQGDTEAFF. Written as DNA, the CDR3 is TGTGCCAGCAGCTCGGGAGGTCAGGGGGATACTGAAGCTTTCTTT.

DNA of the CDR3: TGTGCCAGCAGCCCAACCAGGGGTTCCTACAATGAGCAGTTCTTC. This gives the protein CASSPTRGSYNEQFF. The chain has TRBV7-8 and TRBJ2-1; D might be TRBD1 (6 bases). V was pared by 5 bases and J by 1 base, with 12 bases between. Germline assignment: CDR1 SGHVS and CDR2 FQNEAQ. This CDR3 has 15 residues.

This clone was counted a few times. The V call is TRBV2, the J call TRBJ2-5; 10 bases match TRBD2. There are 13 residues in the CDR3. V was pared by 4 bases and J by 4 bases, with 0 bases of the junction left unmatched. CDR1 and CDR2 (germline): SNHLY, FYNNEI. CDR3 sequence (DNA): TGTGCCAGCAGTGGGACTAGCGGAGAGACCCAGTACTTC. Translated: CASSGTSGETQYF.

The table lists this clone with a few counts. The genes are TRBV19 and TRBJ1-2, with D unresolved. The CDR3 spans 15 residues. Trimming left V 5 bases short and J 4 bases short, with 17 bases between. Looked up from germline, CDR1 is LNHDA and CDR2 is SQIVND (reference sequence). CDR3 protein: CASSPPPSRGYGYTF. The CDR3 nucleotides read TGTGCCAGTAGTCCCCCCCCTTCCCGAGGCTATGGCTACACCTTC.

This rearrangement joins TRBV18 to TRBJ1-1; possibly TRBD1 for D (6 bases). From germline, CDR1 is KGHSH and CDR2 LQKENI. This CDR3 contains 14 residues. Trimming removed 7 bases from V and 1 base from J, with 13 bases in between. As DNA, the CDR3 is TGTGCCAGCTTCACCGGGGGCCCGAACACTGAAGCTTTCTTT. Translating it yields CASFTGGPNTEAFF.

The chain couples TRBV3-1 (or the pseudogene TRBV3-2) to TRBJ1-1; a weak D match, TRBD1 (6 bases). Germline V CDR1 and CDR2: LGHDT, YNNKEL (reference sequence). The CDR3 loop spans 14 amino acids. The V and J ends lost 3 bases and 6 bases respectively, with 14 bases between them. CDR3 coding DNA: TGTGCCAGCAGCCACCCACAGGGCACCGCTGAAGCTTTCTTT. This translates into CASSHPQGTAEAFF.

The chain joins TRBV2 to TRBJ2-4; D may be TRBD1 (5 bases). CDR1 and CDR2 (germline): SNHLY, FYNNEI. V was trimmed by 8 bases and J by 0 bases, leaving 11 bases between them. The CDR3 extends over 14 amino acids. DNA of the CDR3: TGTGCCAGCGGAAAGACAGAAGCCAAAAACATTCAGTACTTC. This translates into CASGKTEAKNIQYF.

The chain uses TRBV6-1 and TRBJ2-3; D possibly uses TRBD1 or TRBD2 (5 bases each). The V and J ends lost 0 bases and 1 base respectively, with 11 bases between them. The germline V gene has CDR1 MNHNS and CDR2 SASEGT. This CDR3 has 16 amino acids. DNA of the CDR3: TGTGCCAGCAGTGAAGCGCCGGGGCGGCGCACAGATACGCAGTATTTT. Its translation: CASSEAPGRRTDTQYF.

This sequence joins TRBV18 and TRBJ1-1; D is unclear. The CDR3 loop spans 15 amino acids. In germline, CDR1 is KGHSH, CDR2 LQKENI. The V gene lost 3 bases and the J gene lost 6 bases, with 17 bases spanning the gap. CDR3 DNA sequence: TGTGCCAGCTCACCCCGGACGGCGAATGGGGCTGAAGCTTTCTTT. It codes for CASSPRTANGAEAFF. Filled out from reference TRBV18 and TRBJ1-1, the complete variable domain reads NAGVMQNPRHLVRRRGQEARLRCSPMKGHSHVYWYRQLPEEGLKFMVYLQKENIIDESGMPKERFSAEFPKEGPSILRIQQVVRGDSAAYFCASSPRTANGAEAFFGQGTRLTVV.